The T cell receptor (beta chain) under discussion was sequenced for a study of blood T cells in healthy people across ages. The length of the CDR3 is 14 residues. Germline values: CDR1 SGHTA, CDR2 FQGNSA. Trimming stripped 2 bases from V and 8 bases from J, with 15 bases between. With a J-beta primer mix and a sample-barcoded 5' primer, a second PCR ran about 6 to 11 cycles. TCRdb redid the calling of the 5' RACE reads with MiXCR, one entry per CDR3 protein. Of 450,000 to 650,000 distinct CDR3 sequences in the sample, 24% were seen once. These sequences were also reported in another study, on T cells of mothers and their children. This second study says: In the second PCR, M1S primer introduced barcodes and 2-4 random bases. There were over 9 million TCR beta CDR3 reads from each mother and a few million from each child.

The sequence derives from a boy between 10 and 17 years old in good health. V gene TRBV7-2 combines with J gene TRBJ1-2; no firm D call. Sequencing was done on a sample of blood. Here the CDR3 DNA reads TGTGCCAGCAGCTTATCGCGGTCACTCCTGGGCTACACCTTC. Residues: CASSLSRSLLGYTF.